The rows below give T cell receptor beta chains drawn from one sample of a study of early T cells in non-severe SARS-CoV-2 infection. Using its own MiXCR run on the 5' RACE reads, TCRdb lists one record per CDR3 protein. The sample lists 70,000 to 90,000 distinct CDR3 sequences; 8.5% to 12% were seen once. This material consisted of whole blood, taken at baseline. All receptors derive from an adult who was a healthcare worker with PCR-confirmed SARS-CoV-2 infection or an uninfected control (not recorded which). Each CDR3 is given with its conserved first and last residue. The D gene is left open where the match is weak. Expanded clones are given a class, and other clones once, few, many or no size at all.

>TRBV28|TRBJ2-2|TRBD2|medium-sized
CASSLSGGSSGELFF
TGTGCCAGCAGTCTAAGTGGCGGGAGTTCCGGGGAGCTGTTTTTT
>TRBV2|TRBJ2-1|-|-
CASKSSQYNEQFF
TGTGCCAGCAAGTCGTCCCAGTACAATGAGCAGTTCTTC
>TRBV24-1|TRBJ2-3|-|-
CATSVQGQDTQYF
TGTGCCACCAGTGTACAGGGTCAAGATACGCAGTATTTT
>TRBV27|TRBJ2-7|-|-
CASSFTLSGYYEQYF
TGTGCCAGCAGTTTCACTCTTTCGGGCTACTACGAGCAGTACTTC
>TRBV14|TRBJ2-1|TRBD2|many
CASSQDRSSGSDEQFF
TGTGCCAGCAGCCAAGATCGGTCTAGCGGGAGCGATGAGCAGTTCTTC
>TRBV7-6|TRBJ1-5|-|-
CASSLDATGINQPQHF
TGTGCCAGCAGCTTAGACGCGACAGGAATCAATCAGCCCCAGCATTTT
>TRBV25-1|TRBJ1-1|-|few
CASSVKGATEAFF
TGTGCCAGCAGTGTGAAAGGGGCCACTGAAGCTTTCTTT
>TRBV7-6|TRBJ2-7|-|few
CASSLGLGGHEQYF
TGTGCCAGCAGCTTAGGTCTGGGGGGGCACGAGCAGTACTTC
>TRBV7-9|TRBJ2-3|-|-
CASSLRDTQYF
TGTGCCAGCAGCTTACGAGATACGCAGTATTTT
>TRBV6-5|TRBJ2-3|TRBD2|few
CASSRSGRADTQYF
TGTGCCAGCAGTCGGAGCGGGAGGGCAGATACGCAGTATTTT
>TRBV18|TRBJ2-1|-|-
CASSLYDLNNEQFF
TGTGCCAGCTCCCTGTACGACTTGAACAATGAGCAGTTCTTC
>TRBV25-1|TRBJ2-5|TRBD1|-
CASSPGDRGGSETQYF
TGTGCCAGCAGTCCCGGGGACAGGGGAGGGTCAGAGACCCAGTACTTC
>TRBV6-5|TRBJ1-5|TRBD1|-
CASSYPGQRGQPQHF
TGTGCCAGCAGTTACCCGGGACAGCGGGGTCAACCCCAGCATTTT
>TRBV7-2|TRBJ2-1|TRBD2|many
CASSLAGIAGTEQFF
TGTGCCAGCAGCTTAGCGGGGATAGCGGGCACTGAGCAGTTCTTC
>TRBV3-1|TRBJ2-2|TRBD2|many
CASSPSLGTKNTGELFF
TGTGCCAGCAGCCCCTCTCTAGGGACTAAGAACACCGGGGAGCTGTTTTTT
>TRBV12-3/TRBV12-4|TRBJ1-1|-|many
CASSQTGWAFF
TGTGCCAGCAGTCAAACAGGGTGGGCTTTCTTT
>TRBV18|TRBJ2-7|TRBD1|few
CASSPRTQGAGYEQYF
TGTGCCAGCTCACCAAGGACGCAGGGGGCGGGCTACGAGCAGTACTTC